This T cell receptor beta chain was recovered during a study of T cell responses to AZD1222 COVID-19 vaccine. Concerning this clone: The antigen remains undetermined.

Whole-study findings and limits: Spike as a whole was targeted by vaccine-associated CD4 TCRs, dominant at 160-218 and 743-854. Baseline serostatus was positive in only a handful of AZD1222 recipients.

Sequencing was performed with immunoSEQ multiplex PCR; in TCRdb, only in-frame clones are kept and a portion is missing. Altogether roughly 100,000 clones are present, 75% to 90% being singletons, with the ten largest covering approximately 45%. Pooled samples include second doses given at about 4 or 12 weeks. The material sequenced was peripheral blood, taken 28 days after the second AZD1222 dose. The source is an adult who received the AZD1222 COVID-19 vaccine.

For the CDR3, the DNA is TGTGCCAGCATCCCTTTCTCTGTGGGAGGGATGAACACTGAAGCTTTCTTT. It is translated as CASIPFSVGGMNTEAFF. The chain joins TRBV27 to TRBJ1-1; D is uncertain. The CDR3 extends over 17 amino acids. V lost 7 bases to trimming and J lost 0 bases, with 21 bases between them. CDR1 and CDR2 (germline): MNHEY, SMNVEV (reference sequence).